The T cell receptor beta chain described here comes from a study of T cell changes during pregnancy in multiple sclerosis. Some clones are missing from TCRdb's copy, which holds only in-frame ones; the method was immunoSEQ multiplex PCR. The table lists 85,000 to 120,000 clones, around 92% of them singletons. Trimming stripped 2 bases from V and 6 bases from J, with 13 bases between. In germline, CDR1 is MNHEY, CDR2 SMNVEV (reference sequence). CDR3 length: 15 residues. This receptor was taken from a female donor with multiple sclerosis, enrolled in a pregnancy study. The gene calls are TRBV27 and TRBJ1-4; D gene uncertain. The input for sequencing was peripheral blood, taken after pregnancy. CDR3 DNA: TGTGCCAGCAGTTTAGGGGAGGGAGGGCATGAAAAACTGTTTTTT. It is translated as CASSLGEGGHEKLFF.